Presented here are 2 T cell receptor beta chains from one specimen sequenced in a study of T cells expressing NK-cell markers. Each CDR3 protein gets one entry in TCRdb, which reprocessed the 5' RACE reads and gives no DNA. In all, the sample yields around 260,000 distinct CDR3 sequences. The sequencing input was blood T cells: a sorted CD56 or NKG2C T cell subset, CD4+ or CD8+ T cells, or bulk PBMC T cells (not recorded which). The receptors were gathered from a woman aged 18 to 75 in good health.

The V call is TRBV12-3 or TRBV12-4, the J call TRBJ2-1; TCRdb's D call of TRBD2 is untestable without DNA. The length of the CDR3 is 13 residues. CDR3: CASNPGLAGEQFF.

The chain joins TRBV7-8 to TRBJ2-3; no DNA is available, so the TRBD1 call from TCRdb remains unchecked. The CDR3 consists of 18 residues. Per germline, CDR1 SGHVS and CDR2 FQNEAQ. CDR3 amino acids: CASLPDRGHLVSTDTQYF.